This TCR beta chain is from a study of early T cells in non-severe SARS-CoV-2 infection. Study-level background: RNA in bulk from unsorted whole blood was sequenced, and chains were unpaired. Overall study findings and caveats: VDJdb matching, biased toward anti-spike CD8 responses, missed private and CD4 specificities.

This clonotype was counted only a few times. Its target is unknown. The V gene lost 5 bases and the J gene lost 1 base, with 11 bases spanning the gap. This CDR3 is built from 14 residues. Germline CDR1 and CDR2: SGHAT and FQNNGV. cDNA molecules, individually, were tagged with unique molecular identifiers. TCRdb used MiXCR to reprocess the 5' RACE reads, holding one entry per CDR3 protein. Here the sample spans about 63,000 distinct CDR3 sequences, about an eighth being singletons. V and J are TRBV11-2 and TRBJ1-1; D gene unclear. The sequenced material came from whole blood. This sequence was found in an adult who was a healthcare worker with PCR-confirmed SARS-CoV-2 infection or an uninfected control (not recorded which). CDR3 nucleotide sequence: TGTGCCAGCAGCCAACAGACACCGAACACTGAAGCTTTCTTT. Translated, it gives CASSQQTPNTEAFF.